The 29 T cell receptor beta chains below all came from one sample that was sequenced in a study of T and B cells in COVID-19 patients. TRB rearrangements were amplified by multiplex PCR with BIOMED2 TRB-A/B primers. TCRdb itself ran the multiplex PCR reads through MiXCR, one entry per CDR3 protein. This sample has 20,000 to 25,000 distinct CDR3 sequences, with 29% found just once. Each TRB amplification used about 250-550 ng of genomic DNA from blood. The material sequenced was blood. The receptor source for this set is a human donor who had recovered from COVID-19.

This clonotype rates as medium-sized. The chain carries TRBV18 and TRBJ2-7, with 7 nucleotides matching TRBD1. This CDR3 has 13 residues. The junction had 6 bases not matched to a gene; V was cut back by 3 bases and J by 7 bases. Germline V gives CDR1 KGHSH, CDR2 LQKENI. CDR3 region: CASSPSGQREQYF. In DNA form, the CDR3 reads TGTGCCAGCTCACCCTCGGGACAGCGGGAGCAGTACTTC.

Ten or more counts support this clonotype. V and J are TRBV7-6 and TRBJ2-1; TRBD2 matches 9 bases. Germline V gene data show CDR1 as SGHVS and CDR2 as FNYEAQ. This CDR3 spans 15 amino acids. V lost 2 bases, J lost 9 bases, and 8 bases stayed unmatched. CDR3: CASSLWIAGEGEQFF. For the CDR3, the DNA is TGTGCCAGCAGCTTATGGATAGCGGGAGAAGGTGAGCAGTTCTTC. Full variable domain (rest looked up from reference TRBV7-6 and TRBJ2-1): GAGVSQSPRYKVTKRGQDVALRCDPISGHVSLYWYRQALGQGPEFLTYFNYEAQQDKSGLPNDRFSAERPEGSISTLTIQRTEQRDSAMYRCASSLWIAGEGEQFFGPGTRLTVL.

This chain connects TRBV27 to TRBJ1-6; D ambiguous. Germline values: CDR1 MNHEY, CDR2 SMNVEV (reference sequence). The CDR3 is 14 amino acids. The V end was cut by 6 bases, the J end by 6 bases, with 12 bases between. As DNA, the CDR3 is TGTGCCAGCAGGCCCGGGAGGGCTAATTCACCCCTCCACTTT. As protein: CASRPGRANSPLHF.

This clonotype was detected a few times. This sequence joins TRBV13 and TRBJ2-3; D may be TRBD2 (6 bases). CDR1 is PRHDT, CDR2 FYEKMQ, per germline (reference sequence). V was pared by 1 base and J by 3 bases, with 14 bases between. This CDR3 comprises 16 residues. CDR3 DNA: TGTGCCAGCAGCTTAGCGGAGGGGAGGCCGACAGATACGCAGTATTTT. Its protein product is CASSLAEGRPTDTQYF.

Here the CDR3 DNA reads TGTGCCATCAGTGCCAGCCCTAACACTGAAGCTTTCTTT. Amino acid sequence: CAISASPNTEAFF. This sequence joins TRBV10-3 and TRBJ1-1; no firm D call. This CDR3 has 13 residues. The V and J ends lost 4 bases and 2 bases respectively, with 8 bases between them. Germline CDR1 ENHRY, CDR2 SYGVKD.

In the case of this clonotype: A read error may be the cause here, since a much bigger clone is one base away. The rearrangement joins TRBV19 to TRBJ2-1; D may correspond to TRBD1 or TRBD2 (5 bases each). Trimming pared 5 bases from V and 10 bases from J, leaving 21 bases between. Germline CDR1 and CDR2: LNHDA and SQIVND (reference sequence). The CDR3 runs 15 residues. This chain's CDR3 is CASSLPGADSYEQFF. CDR3 bases: TGTGCCAGTAGTCTCCCTGGGGCGGACTCCTACGAGCAGTTCTTC.

CDR3 in amino acids: CASSLGTGRYEQYF. CDR3 DNA sequence: TGTGCCAGCAGCCTGGGGACAGGTCGCTACGAGCAGTACTTC. The rearrangement joins TRBV7-2 to TRBJ2-7; TRBD1 agrees at 8 bases. The germline V gene has CDR1 SGHTA and CDR2 FQGNSA. V was pared by 5 bases and J by 3 bases, with 6 bases of the junction left unmatched. The CDR3 sequence is 14 residues long.

This clonotype is judged medium-sized. The chain uses TRBV6-5 and TRBJ2-1, with D possibly being TRBD1 or TRBD2 (5 bases each). CDR3 length: 13 amino acids. Per germline, CDR1 MNHEY and CDR2 SVGAGI. V was trimmed by 7 bases and J by 6 bases, leaving 13 bases between them. The CDR3 region has the DNA TGTGCCAGCACCCCCCGGGGCCTCAATGAGCAGTTCTTC. It specifies CASTPRGLNEQFF.

The V gene is TRBV5-6, the J gene TRBJ2-2; D gene uncertain. V was trimmed by 2 bases and J by 6 bases, leaving 5 bases between them. The germline V gene encodes CDR1 SGHDT and CDR2 YYEEEE. CDR3 size: 12 residues. Here the CDR3 reads CASSFGPGELFF. The CDR3 DNA sequence: TGTGCCAGCAGCTTTGGCCCCGGGGAGCTGTTTTTT.

In regard to this clonotype: The junction does not match germline at one end; this may be a read error. The V and J genes are TRBV13 and TRBJ2-2; the match to TRBD2 covers 11 bases. The CDR3 loop spans 17 amino acids. The V gene's germline CDR1 is PRHDT and CDR2 FYEKMQ (reference sequence). The CDR3 coding sequence is TGCGCCAGCAGCTCCGGGACTAGCGGTTTGAACACCGGGGAGCTGTTTTTT. Its translation: CASSSGTSGLNTGELFF.

This clonotype is deemed medium-sized. This chain joins TRBV30 and TRBJ2-2; either TRBD1 or TRBD2 may fit D (5 bases each). The V and J ends lost 4 bases and 1 base respectively, with 10 bases between them. The CDR3 consists of 14 residues. Looked up from germline, CDR1 is GTSNPN and CDR2 is SVGIG (reference sequence). The CDR3 loop is CAWMGVKNTGELFF. The CDR3 DNA sequence: TGTGCCTGGATGGGGGTCAAGAACACCGGGGAGCTGTTTTTT.

This clonotype was found a few times. As DNA, the CDR3 is TGTGCCAGCAGTTTAGGGTGGTCGACAGGTGAAGCTTTCTTT. Translation gives CASSLGWSTGEAFF. The rearrangement uses TRBV27 and TRBJ1-1, with a possible D match to TRBD1 (6 bases). Between the trimmed V and J ends, which lost 2 bases and 7 bases, there was a span of 14 bases. Looked up from germline, CDR1 is MNHEY and CDR2 is SMNVEV (reference sequence). The CDR3 totals 14 residues.

This clonotype was seen repeatedly, ten times or more. The chain employs TRBV19 and TRBJ2-7, with D maybe TRBD2 (5 bases). With 7 bases removed from V and 0 bases from J, the gap between germline ends came to 13 bases. Germline CDR1 LNHDA, CDR2 SQIVND (reference sequence). This CDR3 comprises 14 residues. CDR3 residues: CASTPTGSSYEQYF. The CDR3, as DNA: TGTGCCAGTACTCCTACGGGGAGCTCCTACGAGCAGTACTTC.

By share, this clonotype counts as medium-sized. J is TRBJ2-7 and V is TRBV29-1, with TRBD2 matching 11 bases. The V segment lost 7 bases and the J segment 2 bases; nucleotides outside the gene matches: 4. The germline V gene has CDR1 SQVTM and CDR2 ANQGSEA. The CDR3 has 13 residues. In nucleotides, the CDR3 is TGCAGCGCTACGACTAGCGGGACCTACGAGCAGTACTTC. Protein: CSATTSGTYEQYF.

This clonotype was observed a few times. J is TRBJ1-2 and V is TRBV6-6, with no clear D. The CDR3 contains 14 residues. The germline gives CDR1 MNHNY, CDR2 SVGAGI (reference sequence). Trimming removed 2 bases from V and 2 bases from J, with 9 bases in between. The CDR3 spells CASSYGRENYGYTF. The CDR3 DNA reads TGTGCCAGCAGTTACGGCCGGGAAAACTATGGCTACACCTTC.

This clonotype was observed many times. The gene calls are TRBV19 and TRBJ2-1, with 8 bases fitting TRBD1. Germline CDR1 LNHDA, CDR2 SQIVND (reference sequence). V shed 6 bases and J 2 bases; nucleotides not matched to a gene: 6. This CDR3 has 15 residues. The CDR3 protein is CASSPRQGPYNEQFF. DNA for the CDR3: TGTGCCAGTAGCCCCAGACAGGGGCCCTACAATGAGCAGTTCTTC. Variable domain in full (rest from reference TRBV19 and TRBJ2-1): DGGITQSPKYLFRKEGQNVTLSCEQNLNHDAMYWYRQDPGQGLRLIYYSQIVNDFQKGDIAEGYSVSREKKESFPLTVTSAQKNPTAFYLCASSPRQGPYNEQFFGPGTRLTVL.

This clonotype came up a few times. The V call is TRBV6-1, the J call TRBJ2-3, with a tentative D call TRBD1 (6 bases). V was pared by 7 bases and J by 2 bases, with 16 bases between. Germline assignment: CDR1 MNHNS and CDR2 SASEGT. The CDR3 spans 15 residues. Here the CDR3 reads CASTSGAHSTDTQYF. CDR3 in DNA: TGTGCCAGCACCTCAGGGGCTCATTCCACAGATACGCAGTATTTT.

The chain links TRBV6-6 to TRBJ1-1; no definite D call. This CDR3 is built from 14 residues. The V end was cut by 7 bases, the J end by 1 base, with 13 bases between. Germline-derived CDR1 and CDR2 are MNHNY and SVGAGI (reference sequence). CDR3 bases: TGTGCCAGCACCAACGACGGTAAGAACACTGAAGCTTTCTTT. This translates into CASTNDGKNTEAFF.

The gene calls are TRBV18 and TRBJ2-6; D may be TRBD1 or TRBD2 (5 bases each). CDR1 and CDR2 (germline): KGHSH, LQKENI. V was pared by 3 bases and J by 0 bases, with 24 bases between. CDR3 length: 21 residues. The CDR3 bases are TGTGCCAGCTCACCCCTAACCGGGACCGCCGGGATTGGCTCTGGGGCCAACGTCCTGACTTTC. Its translation is CASSPLTGTAGIGSGANVLTF.

V gene TRBV19 combines with J gene TRBJ1-5; D call uncertain. Germline V gives CDR1 LNHDA, CDR2 SQIVND (reference sequence). The CDR3 loop spans 13 amino acids. V was pared by 3 bases and J by 4 bases, with 7 bases between. This CDR3 is CASSIYENQPQHF. The CDR3 DNA follows: TGTGCCAGTAGTATTTACGAGAATCAGCCCCAGCATTTT.

This clonotype was seen a handful of times. V and J are TRBV18 and TRBJ2-1, with 9 bases matching TRBD2. Germline V gene sequence: CDR1 KGHSH, CDR2 LQKENI. V lost 4 bases and J lost 4; bases outside the gene matches: 5. The CDR3 contains 15 residues. CDR3 amino acids: CASSLGTSLYNEQFF. CDR3 nucleotide sequence: TGTGCCAGCTCACTTGGGACTAGCCTATACAATGAGCAGTTCTTC.

This rearrangement joins TRBV15 to TRBJ1-3; weak D call: TRBD1 (5 bases). Per the germline V gene, CDR1 is LNHNV and CDR2 is YYDKDF (reference sequence). Deletions cut 0 bases from V and 1 base from J, with 7 bases between. There are 15 residues in the CDR3. The DNA for the CDR3 is TGTGCCACCAGCAGAGATAAGGGGTCTGGAAACACCATATATTTT. It codes for CATSRDKGSGNTIYF.

V and J are TRBV6-2 or TRBV6-3 and TRBJ2-7; 11 bases agree with TRBD2. Germline V gene sequence: CDR1 MNHEY, CDR2 SVGEGT. The CDR3 runs to 14 residues. Trimming cost V 7 bases and J 3 bases; bases outside gene matches: 5. The CDR3 sequence is CASMLAGGDYEQYF. CDR3 DNA sequence: TGTGCCAGCATGTTAGCGGGAGGGGACTACGAGCAGTACTTC.

This clonotype was observed at least ten times. The chain is built from TRBV27 and TRBJ1-2; 7 bases line up with TRBD1. Per the germline V gene, CDR1 is MNHEY and CDR2 is SMNVEV (reference sequence). Germline trimming cut 6 bases from V and 4 bases from J; bases unmatched to any gene: 8. This CDR3 comprises 14 residues. The CDR3 DNA sequence: TGTGCCAGCAGCGCCACAGGGGTTGCCTATGGCTACACCTTC. Translating it yields CASSATGVAYGYTF.

The chain couples TRBV5-4 to TRBJ2-1, with 7 nucleotides matching TRBD1. The CDR3 contains 12 residues. Germline assignment: CDR1 SGHNT and CDR2 YYREEE (reference sequence). With V trimmed by 4 bases and J by 12 bases, 7 bases remained unmatched. The CDR3 DNA is TGTGCCAGCAGCCTCCGGGACAGCGCGCAGTTCTTC. Translation gives CASSLRDSAQFF.

The gene calls are TRBV27 and TRBJ1-2; the D gene is possibly TRBD1 (5 bases). This CDR3 is built from 15 residues. V lost 5 bases to trimming and J lost 7 bases, with 20 bases between them. Germline V gene data show CDR1 as MNHEY and CDR2 as SMNVEV (reference sequence). The CDR3 here is CASSAAGGGWSGYTF. CDR3 sequence (DNA): TGTGCCAGCAGTGCCGCGGGGGGGGGGTGGTCTGGCTACACCTTC.

V gene TRBV12-3 or TRBV12-4 combines with J gene TRBJ1-2; TRBD1 matches at 7 bases. This CDR3 spans 14 amino acids. The V gene end was trimmed by 1 base and the J gene end by 8 bases; junction bases not matched to a gene: 7. CDR3 DNA sequence: TGTGCCAGCAGTTTAGAGACAGGGATTGAGGGCTACACCTTC. It specifies CASSLETGIEGYTF.

This clonotype was counted at least ten times. The rearrangement links TRBV18 to TRBJ1-6; D is ambiguous. CDR3 length: 14 amino acids. V was shortened by 3 bases and J by 8 bases, with 11 bases between the two germline ends. Germline V gene lookup returns CDR1 KGHSH and CDR2 LQKENI. In DNA, the CDR3 is TGTGCCAGCTCACCGAACCAGGCGGATTCACCCCTCCACTTT. It encodes CASSPNQADSPLHF.

This clonotype was found many times. The chain couples TRBV27 to TRBJ1-5, with TRBD1 matching 7 bases. The germline gives CDR1 MNHEY, CDR2 SMNVEV (reference sequence). This CDR3 has 12 residues. With 4 bases clipped from V and 6 bases from J, the junction kept 0 bases outside the gene matches. The DNA for the CDR3 is TGTGCCAGCAGTTACAGGGGTCAGCCCCAGCATTTT. Encoded protein: CASSYRGQPQHF.